The entry that follows covers one T cell receptor beta chain sequence. These data originate in a study of blood T cell repertoires in COVID-19. Study information: Acute and convalescent COVID-19 samples came from the United States, Italy and Spain. PBMCs, B-cell-depleted T cells, or T cells were the source of the cDNA or gDNA that made up the material.

Trimming pared 3 bases from V and 8 bases from J, leaving 13 bases between. The CDR3 is made up of 13 amino acids. Per germline, CDR1 MGHRA and CDR2 YSYEKL. Source study methods: Reference gene primer amplification gave nucleated cell count estimates. Generated by immunoSEQ multiplex PCR, the TCRdb table keeps only in-frame clones and is missing some. Clonal size and the V and J genes are those of that table, whereas D and trimming came from the DNA. The top ten clones hold about 4.3% of a sample with 350,000 to 550,000 clones, roughly 91% of them seen once. The sequence was collected from a woman aged 30 to 39 with acute or convalescent COVID-19. The chain has TRBV4-1 and TRBJ1-1, with D perhaps matching TRBD1 (5 bases). Sequencing was done on a sample of peripheral blood. The CDR3 protein is CASSQEPQEEAFF. The CDR3 nucleotides are TGCGCCAGCAGCCAGGAGCCACAGGAGGAAGCTTTCTTT.